The clone carrying this TCR beta chain appeared a few times. This sample is drawn from a study of T cell repertoires in cytomegalovirus infection. Turning to the study itself: A matching HLA type, together with CMV infection, was signaled by public TCR beta signatures.

V was clipped by 6 bases and J by 4 bases, with 12 bases between them. This CDR3 comprises 12 residues. CDR1 is SQVTM, CDR2 ANQGSEA, per germline. In TCRdb, the reads were re-called with MiXCR into one record per CDR3 protein. The repertoire holds some 600,000 distinct CDR3 sequences, less than 25% seen once, with roughly 8% in the top ten. This clonotype was obtained from a human donor in good health (CMV status not recorded). Some clones in this sample may be carry-over from other donors' samples. The sequenced sample consisted of CD8+ T cells from PBMCs. The chain has TRBV29-1 and TRBJ1-1; possible D gene TRBD1, 5 bases. CDR3 protein: CSVYTGRTEAFF. The CDR3 coding sequence is TGCAGCGTCTACACAGGTCGCACTGAAGCTTTCTTT.